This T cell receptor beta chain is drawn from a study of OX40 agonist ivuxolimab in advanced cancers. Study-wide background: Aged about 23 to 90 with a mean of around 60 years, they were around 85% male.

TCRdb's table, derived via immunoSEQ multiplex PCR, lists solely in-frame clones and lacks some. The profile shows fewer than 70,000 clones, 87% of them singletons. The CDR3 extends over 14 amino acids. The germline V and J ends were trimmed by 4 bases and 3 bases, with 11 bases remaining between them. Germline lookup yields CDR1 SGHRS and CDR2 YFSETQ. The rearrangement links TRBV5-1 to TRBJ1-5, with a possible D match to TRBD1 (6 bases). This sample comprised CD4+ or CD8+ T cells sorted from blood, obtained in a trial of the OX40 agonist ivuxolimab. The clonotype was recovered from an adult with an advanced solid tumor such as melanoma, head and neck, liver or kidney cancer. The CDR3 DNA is TGCGCCAGCAGCCCCACAGGGACCAATCAGCCCCAGCATTTT. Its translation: CASSPTGTNQPQHF.